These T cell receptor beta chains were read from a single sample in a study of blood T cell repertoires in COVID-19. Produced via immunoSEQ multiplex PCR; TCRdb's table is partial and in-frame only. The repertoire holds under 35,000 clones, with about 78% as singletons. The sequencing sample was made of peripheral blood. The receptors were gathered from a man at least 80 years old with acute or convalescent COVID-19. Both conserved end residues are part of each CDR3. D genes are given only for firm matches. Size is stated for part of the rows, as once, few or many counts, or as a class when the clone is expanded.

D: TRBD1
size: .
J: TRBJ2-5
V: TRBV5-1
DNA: TGCGCCAGCAGCTCCCGGGACAGAGAAGAGACCCAGTACTTC
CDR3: CASSSRDREETQYF

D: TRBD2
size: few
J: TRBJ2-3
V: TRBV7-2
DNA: TGTGCCAGCAGCTTAGCCAGCGGGGGCAGGGGAGATACGCAGTATTTT
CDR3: CASSLASGGRGDTQYF

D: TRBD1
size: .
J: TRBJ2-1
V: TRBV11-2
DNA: TGTGCCAGCACCAACCTCCGGGACAGGGGTTTTCGTGAGCAGTTCTTC
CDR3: CASTNLRDRGFREQFF

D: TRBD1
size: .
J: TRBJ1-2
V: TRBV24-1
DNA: TGTGCCACCAGTGATCCTCGACAGGGGAATGGCTACACCTTC
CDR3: CATSDPRQGNGYTF

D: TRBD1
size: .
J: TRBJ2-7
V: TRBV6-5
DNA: TGTGCCAGTTCTGAAACGACAGGGTATAAGCAGTACTTC
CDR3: CASSETTGYKQYF

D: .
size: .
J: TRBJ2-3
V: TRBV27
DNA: TGTGCCAGCAGTTCCCTCCCGCTTCTAGCGCCGCAGTATTTT
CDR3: CASSSLPLLAPQYF

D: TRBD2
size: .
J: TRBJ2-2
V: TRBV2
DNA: TGTGCCAGCAGTGAATTGGCTAGCGGGGCCGGGGAGCTGTTTTTT
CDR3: CASSELASGAGELFF

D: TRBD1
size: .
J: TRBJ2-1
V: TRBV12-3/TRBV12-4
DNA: TGTGCCAGCAGCCGGACAGGGAATGAGCAGTTCTTC
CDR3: CASSRTGNEQFF

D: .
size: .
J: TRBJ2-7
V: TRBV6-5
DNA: TGTGCCAGCAGGACTGATGGACAGTTCCTTTACGAGCAGTACTTC
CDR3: CASRTDGQFLYEQYF

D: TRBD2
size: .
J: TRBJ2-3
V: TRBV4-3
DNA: TGCGCCAGCAGCTTCGGGGGGGAAGCAGATACGCAGTATTTT
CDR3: CASSFGGEADTQYF

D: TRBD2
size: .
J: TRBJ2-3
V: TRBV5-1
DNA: TGCCCCCGCAGCCGGGGGGGCGCGGGGGCCTTCACAGATACGCAGTATTTT
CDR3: CPRSRGGAGAFTDTQYF

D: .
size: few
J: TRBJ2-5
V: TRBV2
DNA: TGTGCCAGCAGTAGAGGGAATTACCAAGAGACCCAGTACTTC
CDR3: CASSRGNYQETQYF

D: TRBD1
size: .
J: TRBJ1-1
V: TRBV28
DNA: TGTGCCAGCAGTTTATTAGGGGGACAGGCGATTGAAGCTTTCTTT
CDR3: CASSLLGGQAIEAFF

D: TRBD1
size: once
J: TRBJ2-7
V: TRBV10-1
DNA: TGCGCCAGCAGTGACAGGGGGCAAATTGGCGGGGACGAGCAGTACTTC
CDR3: CASSDRGQIGGDEQYF

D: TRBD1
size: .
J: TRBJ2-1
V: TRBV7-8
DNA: TGTGCCAGCAGCCCTTTTACCGGGACAGGTTACAATGAGCAGTTCTTC
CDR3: CASSPFTGTGYNEQFF

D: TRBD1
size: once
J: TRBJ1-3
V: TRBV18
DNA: TGTGCCAGCTCTCGTGGGACAGGGGACTTATCTGGAAACACCATATATTTT
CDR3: CASSRGTGDLSGNTIYF

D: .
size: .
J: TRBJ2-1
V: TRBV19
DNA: TGTGCCAGCTCCCGACTAGGAGTCGACCATGAGCAGTTCTTC
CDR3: CASSRLGVDHEQFF

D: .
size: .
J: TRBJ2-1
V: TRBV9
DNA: TGTGCCAGCAGCGCCGAGGGTCTTCCCCACAATGAGCAGTTCTTC
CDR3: CASSAEGLPHNEQFF

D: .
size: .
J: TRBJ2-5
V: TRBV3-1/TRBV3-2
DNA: TGTGCCAGCAGCCAAGTCTCGACAGGCGCGGGGACCCAGTACTTC
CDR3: CASSQVSTGAGTQYF

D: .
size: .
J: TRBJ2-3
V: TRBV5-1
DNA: TGCGCCAGCCGAACAGGGAGCACAGATACGCAGTATTTT
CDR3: CASRTGSTDTQYF

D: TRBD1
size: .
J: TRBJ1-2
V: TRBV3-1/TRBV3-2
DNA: TGTGCCAGCAGCCCTATGCAAGGACAGGGGGCTTACTATGGCTACACCTTC
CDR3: CASSPMQGQGAYYGYTF

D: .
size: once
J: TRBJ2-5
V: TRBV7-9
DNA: TGTGCCAGCAGCTTAGCGGCGGCATACCAAGAGACCCAGTACTTC
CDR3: CASSLAAAYQETQYF

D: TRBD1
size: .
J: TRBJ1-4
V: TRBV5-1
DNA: TGCGCCAGCAGCAACACAGGGGATGATGAAAAACTGTTTTTT
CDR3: CASSNTGDDEKLFF

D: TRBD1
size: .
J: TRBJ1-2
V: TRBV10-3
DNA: TGTGCCATCAGTGAGTCGCAGGACAGGGGTCATGGCTACACCTTC
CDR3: CAISESQDRGHGYTF

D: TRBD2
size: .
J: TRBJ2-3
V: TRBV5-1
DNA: TGCGCCAGCAGCTCCCCACTAGCGGGGGCCCTCACAGATACGCAGTATTTT
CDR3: CASSSPLAGALTDTQYF

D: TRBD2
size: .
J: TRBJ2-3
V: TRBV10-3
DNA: TGTGCCATCAGTAGCCAAGGGACTAGCGGGATCATTTCCACAGATACGCAGTATTTT
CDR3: CAISSQGTSGIISTDTQYF

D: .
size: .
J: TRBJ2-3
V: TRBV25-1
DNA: TGTGCCAGCAGTGAATATTTGCGGGGCACAGATACGCAGTATTTT
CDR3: CASSEYLRGTDTQYF

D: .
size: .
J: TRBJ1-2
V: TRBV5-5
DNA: TGTGCCAGCAGCTTGGCAATGGCAAGAACAGGATTTAACTATGGCTACACCTTC
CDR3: CASSLAMARTGFNYGYTF

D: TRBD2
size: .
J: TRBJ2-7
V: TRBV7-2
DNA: TGTGCCAGCAGCTATAACGCGGGGGGGGCGGACGAGCAGTACTTC
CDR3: CASSYNAGGADEQYF

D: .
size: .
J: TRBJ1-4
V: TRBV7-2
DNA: TGTGCCAGCAGCTTAGTAGGGGCTAATGAAAAACTGTTTTTT
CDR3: CASSLVGANEKLFF

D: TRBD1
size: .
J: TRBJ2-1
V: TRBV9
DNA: TGTGCCAGCAGCGTAGGGACAGGGGTCCTCTCCTACAATGAGCAGTTCTTC
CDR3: CASSVGTGVLSYNEQFF

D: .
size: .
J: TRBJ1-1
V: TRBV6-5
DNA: TGTGCCAGCACCGGCGGGGAGGGGCGGAACACTGAAGCTTTCTTT
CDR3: CASTGGEGRNTEAFF

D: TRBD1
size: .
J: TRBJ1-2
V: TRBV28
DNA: TGTGCCAGCAGTTCGACAGGGAGAGGCTATGGCTACACCTTC
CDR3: CASSSTGRGYGYTF

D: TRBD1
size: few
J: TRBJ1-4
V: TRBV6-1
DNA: TGTGCCAGCAGTGAAGTCCACAGGGGCGGCAAACTGTTTTTT
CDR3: CASSEVHRGGKLFF

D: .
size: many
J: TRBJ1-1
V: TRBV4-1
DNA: TGCGCCAGCAGCCCTAATCGCGGACAGAACACTGAAGCTTTCTTT
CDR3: CASSPNRGQNTEAFF

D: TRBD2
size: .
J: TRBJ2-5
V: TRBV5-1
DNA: TGCGCCAGCTGCTTGGGGCCGGGACCGGGGGGGTACCAAGAGACCCAGTACTTC
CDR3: CASCLGPGPGGYQETQYF

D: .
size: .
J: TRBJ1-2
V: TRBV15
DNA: TGTGCCACCAGCGCCTGGGCCGACGAAGGCTACACCTTC
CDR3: CATSAWADEGYTF

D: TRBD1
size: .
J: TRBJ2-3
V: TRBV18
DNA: TGTGCCAGCTCACCTGGACAGGGAGATACGCAGTATTTT
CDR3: CASSPGQGDTQYF

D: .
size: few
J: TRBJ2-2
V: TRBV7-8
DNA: TGTGCCAGCAGCCGCCTGAGGGTTCCTCGAGCAGGAGTCGGGGAGCTGTTTTTT
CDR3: CASSRLRVPRAGVGELFF

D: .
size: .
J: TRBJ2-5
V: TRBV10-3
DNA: TGTGCCATCAGTGGGGGGGGCCGGGGCGAGACCCAGTACTTC
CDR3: CAISGGGRGETQYF

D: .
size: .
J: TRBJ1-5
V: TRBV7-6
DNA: TGTGCCAGCAGCCTCCGGACAGCCGAAAATCAGCCCCAGCATTTT
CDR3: CASSLRTAENQPQHF

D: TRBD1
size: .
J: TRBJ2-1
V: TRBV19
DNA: TGTGCCAGTAGTATATCAGAGGGGGCGCGGTACAATGAGCAGTTCTTC
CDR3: CASSISEGARYNEQFF

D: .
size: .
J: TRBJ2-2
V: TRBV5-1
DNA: TGCGCCAGCAGCGCGGGGCTCCCCGGGACCGGGGAGCTGTTTTTT
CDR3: CASSAGLPGTGELFF

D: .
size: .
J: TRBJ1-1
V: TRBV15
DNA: TGTGCCACCATGGGGGGGGCGAACACTGAAGCTTTCTTT
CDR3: CATMGGANTEAFF

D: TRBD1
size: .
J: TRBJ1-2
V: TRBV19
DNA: TGTGCCAGTAGTATCTCAGGGACAGGGGGTGGCTACACCTTC
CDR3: CASSISGTGGGYTF

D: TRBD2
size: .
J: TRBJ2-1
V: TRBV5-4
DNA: TGTGCCAGCAGCCTCGTTGGGACTAGCGGGGGGGCAAGGAATGAGCAGTTCTTC
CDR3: CASSLVGTSGGARNEQFF

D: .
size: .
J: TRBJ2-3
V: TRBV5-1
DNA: TGCGCCAGCAGTTGGAGTACCTTCACAGATACGCAGTATTTT
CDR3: CASSWSTFTDTQYF

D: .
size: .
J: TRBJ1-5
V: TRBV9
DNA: TGTGCCAGCAGCGACGCAGGGAATCAGCCCCAGCATTTT
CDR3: CASSDAGNQPQHF

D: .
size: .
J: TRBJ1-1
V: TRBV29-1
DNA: TGCAGCGGCGACCTCCCAGCAGGGGATGGAACTGAAGCTTTCTTT
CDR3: CSGDLPAGDGTEAFF

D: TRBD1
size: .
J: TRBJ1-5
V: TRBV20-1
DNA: TGCAGTGCTAGTCAGGGGGCGTTGAGCAATCAGCCCCAGCATTTT
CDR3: CSASQGALSNQPQHF

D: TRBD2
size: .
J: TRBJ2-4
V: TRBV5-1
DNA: TGCGCCAGCAGCCTAGCTAGCGGGGGGGCTGGGGCCAAAAACATTCAGTACTTC
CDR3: CASSLASGGAGAKNIQYF

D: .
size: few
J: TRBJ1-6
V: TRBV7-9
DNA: TGTGCCAGCAGCTACTACAGGGATAGCTCCTATAATTCACCCCTCCACTTT
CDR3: CASSYYRDSSYNSPLHF

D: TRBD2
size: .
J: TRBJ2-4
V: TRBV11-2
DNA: TGTGCCAGCAGCTTATCGACTAGCGGGGTAAACATTCAGTACTTC
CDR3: CASSLSTSGVNIQYF

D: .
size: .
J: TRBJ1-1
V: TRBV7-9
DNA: TGTGCCAGCAGCTTAGCAGGAGCCGGAAAGAACACTGAAGCTTTCTTT
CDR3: CASSLAGAGKNTEAFF

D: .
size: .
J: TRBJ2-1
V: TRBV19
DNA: TGTGCCAGTAGTCCGTCTCAGGGCGTAATCAATGAGCAGTTCTTC
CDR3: CASSPSQGVINEQFF

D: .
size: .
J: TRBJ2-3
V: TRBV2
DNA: TGTGCCAGCATTTTCCCTCTAAGCACAGATACGCAGTATTTT
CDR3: CASIFPLSTDTQYF

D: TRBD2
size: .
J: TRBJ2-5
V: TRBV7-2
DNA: TGTGCCAGCAGCCGGGGACTAAGCCAAGAGACCCAGTACTTC
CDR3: CASSRGLSQETQYF

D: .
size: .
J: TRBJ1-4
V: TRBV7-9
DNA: TGTGCCAGCAGCTTTGCCAGGGGAGACACAACTAATGAAAAACTGTTTTTT
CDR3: CASSFARGDTTNEKLFF

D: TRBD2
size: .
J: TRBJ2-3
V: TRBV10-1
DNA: TGCGCCAGCAAACGGAGCGGGGACACAGATACGCAGTATTTT
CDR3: CASKRSGDTDTQYF